These 15 T cell receptor beta chains were sequenced from one sample in a study of coeliac disease. Here immunoSEQ multiplex PCR was the method, and the copy in TCRdb shows in-frame clones only, minus some. The sample contains several thousand clones, about 62% of which appear only once. The sample was lymphocytes from the gut lamina propria. These receptors were taken from a man between 60 and 75 years old with celiac disease on a gluten-free diet.

The chain links TRBV30 to TRBJ1-4; D may be TRBD1 (6 bases). Germline assignment: CDR1 GTSNPN and CDR2 SVGIG (reference sequence). The CDR3 spans 14 residues. Trimming took 0 bases from V and 6 from J, leaving 11 bases between them. Here the CDR3 DNA reads TGTGCCTGGAGTGTGGGGGGGCGAGATGAAAAACTGTTTTTT. Its translation: CAWSVGGRDEKLFF. The entire variable domain, with the rest obtained from reference TRBV30 and TRBJ1-4, is as follows: SQTIHQWPATLVQPVGSPLSLECTVEGTSNPNLYWYRQAAGRGLQLLFYSVGIGQISSEVPQNLSASRPQDRQFILSSKKLLLSDSGFYLCAWSVGGRDEKLFFGSGTQLSVL.

By proportion, this clone is medium-sized. This sequence joins TRBV7-9 and TRBJ2-7; perhaps TRBD2 as D (5 bases). V was shortened by 2 bases and J by 7 bases, with 9 bases between the two germline ends. CDR1 and CDR2 from the germline V gene are SEHNR and FQNEAQ (reference sequence). CDR3 length: 12 residues. The DNA for the CDR3 is TGTGCCAGCAGCTTACTCGGGGTTGAGCAGTACTTC. It codes for CASSLLGVEQYF.

This clone has just a few counts. The chain recombines TRBV5-1 with TRBJ2-5; 7 bases map to TRBD1. The CDR3 totals 14 residues. CDR1 and CDR2 from the germline V gene are SGHRS and YFSETQ. Trimming took 4 bases from V and 2 from J; bases not matched to a gene: 5. CDR3 amino acids: CASSVGTAQETQYF. In nucleotides, the CDR3 is TGCGCCAGCAGCGTCGGGACAGCGCAAGAGACCCAGTACTTC.

The rearrangement joins TRBV7-9 to TRBJ1-3; 8 bases map to TRBD1. Looked up from germline, CDR1 is SEHNR and CDR2 is FQNEAQ (reference sequence). Trimming removed 5 bases from V and 8 bases from J; junction bases left unmatched: 8. The CDR3 has 14 amino acids. CDR3 in DNA: TGTGCCAGCAGCCATACAGGGGGGGAATACACCATATATTTT. Translation: CASSHTGGEYTIYF.

The chain couples TRBV4-1 to TRBJ1-3, with D tentatively TRBD1 (5 bases). This CDR3 comprises 16 residues. Germline V gene data show CDR1 as MGHRA and CDR2 as YSYEKL. Trimming took off 0 bases at V and 2 bases at J, with 11 bases between the two ends. The CDR3 sequence: CASSQEPGNPGNTIYF. CDR3 sequence (DNA): TGCGCCAGCAGCCAAGAACCAGGGAACCCTGGAAACACCATATATTTT.

The chain joins TRBV7-2 to TRBJ1-1; 10 nucleotides agree with TRBD1. The germline CDR1 and CDR2 sequences are SGHTA and FQGNSA. This CDR3 is 14 amino acids long. The V segment lost 3 bases and the J segment 5 bases; nucleotides outside the gene matches: 3. The CDR3 DNA follows: TGTGCCAGCAGCTTCTTGGACAGGGGGACTGAAGCTTTCTTT. As protein: CASSFLDRGTEAFF. The full variable domain, its missing parts supplied by reference TRBV7-2 and TRBJ1-1, is GAGVSQSPSNKVTEKGKDVELRCDPISGHTALYWYRQSLGQGLEFLIYFQGNSAPDKSGLPSDRFSAERTGGSVSTLTIQRTQQEDSAVYLCASSFLDRGTEAFFGQGTRLTVV.

The V call is TRBV2, the J call TRBJ2-6; 7 bases line up with TRBD1. J was trimmed by 0 bases and V by 4 bases; bases with no gene match: 6. CDR3 length: 17 amino acids. Germline CDR1 reads SNHLY; CDR2 reads FYNNEI. The CDR3 region is CASSARGKDSGANVLTF. In DNA, the CDR3 is TGTGCCAGCAGTGCCAGGGGGAAGGACTCTGGGGCCAACGTCCTGACTTTC.

The CDR3 nucleotides are TGTGCCAGCAGCTCCACAGTGACTAGGAACACCGGGGAGCTGTTTTTT. Its translation is CASSSTVTRNTGELFF. The V gene is TRBV7-8, the J gene TRBJ2-2; D is perhaps TRBD2 (6 bases). Germline CDR1 is SGHVS and CDR2 is FQNEAQ. The CDR3 covers 16 residues. Trimming removed 4 bases from V and 1 base from J, with 13 bases in between.

The rearrangement uses TRBV28 and TRBJ2-1; TRBD2 matches at 8 bases. V was pared by 11 bases and J by 7 bases, with 10 bases of the junction left unmatched. Germline V gene sequence: CDR1 MDHEN, CDR2 SYDVKM. This CDR3 has 13 residues. CDR3: CAHTGGPRNEQFF. CDR3 coding DNA: TGTGCCCACACGGGGGGGCCACGGAATGAGCAGTTCTTC.

V usage is TRBV4-1 and J usage is TRBJ2-3, with TRBD1 identical over 7 bases. From germline, CDR1 is MGHRA and CDR2 YSYEKL. This CDR3 is 16 amino acids long. J was trimmed by 6 bases and V by 4 bases; bases with no gene match: 13. CDR3 in DNA: TGCGCCAGCAGCCCCCTGGGACAGCTCCTGGGGGATACGCAGTATTTT. It is translated as CASSPLGQLLGDTQYF.

The V gene is TRBV18, the J gene TRBJ2-6; a weak D match, TRBD1 (6 bases). The germline V gene encodes CDR1 KGHSH and CDR2 LQKENI. The CDR3 has 15 amino acids. V was shortened by 3 bases and J by 3 bases, with 9 bases between the two germline ends. This CDR3 reads CASSPQGFGANVLTF. As DNA, the CDR3 is TGTGCCAGCTCACCGCAGGGGTTTGGGGCCAACGTCCTGACTTTC.

This chain uses TRBV2 with TRBJ1-6; no clear D gene. V lost 7 bases and J 4 bases, leaving 11 bases between the germline ends. The CDR3 runs to 14 residues. Germline assignment: CDR1 SNHLY and CDR2 FYNNEI. This CDR3 is CASMPGDYNSPLHF. The CDR3 DNA reads as TGTGCCAGCATGCCAGGCGATTATAATTCACCCCTCCACTTT.

The chain combines TRBV18 with TRBJ1-5; D perhaps matches TRBD1 (6 bases). V was pared by 5 bases and J by 0 bases, with 14 bases between. The CDR3 totals 16 residues. The germline V gene has CDR1 KGHSH and CDR2 LQKENI. In nucleotides, the CDR3 is TGTGCCAGCTCATCGGGGACATTAAATAGCAATCAGCCCCAGCATTTT. Translated: CASSSGTLNSNQPQHF. Filled out from reference TRBV18 and TRBJ1-5, the complete variable domain reads NAGVMQNPRHLVRRRGQEARLRCSPMKGHSHVYWYRQLPEEGLKFMVYLQKENIIDESGMPKERFSAEFPKEGPSILRIQQVVRGDSAAYFCASSSGTLNSNQPQHFGDGTRLSIL.

CDR3 protein: CASSYGAGGPSDIQYF. The CDR3 region has the DNA TGTGCCAGCAGTTACGGCGCGGGGGGGCCGTCGGACATTCAGTACTTC. The rearrangement joins TRBV6-5 to TRBJ2-4; 9 nucleotides align to TRBD2. Trimming cost V 2 bases and J 8 bases; bases outside gene matches: 10. The CDR3 contains 16 residues. Germline loops: CDR1 MNHEY, CDR2 SVGAGI.

V usage is TRBV25-1 and J usage is TRBJ2-7, with D uncertain. The CDR3 runs 14 residues. Germline lookup yields CDR1 MGHDK and CDR2 SYGVNS. V dropped 2 bases and J dropped 2 bases, with 10 bases sitting between them. The CDR3 nucleotides read TGTGCCAGCAGTGAAAACGTCAGTCCCTACGAGCAGTACTTC. This translates into CASSENVSPYEQYF.